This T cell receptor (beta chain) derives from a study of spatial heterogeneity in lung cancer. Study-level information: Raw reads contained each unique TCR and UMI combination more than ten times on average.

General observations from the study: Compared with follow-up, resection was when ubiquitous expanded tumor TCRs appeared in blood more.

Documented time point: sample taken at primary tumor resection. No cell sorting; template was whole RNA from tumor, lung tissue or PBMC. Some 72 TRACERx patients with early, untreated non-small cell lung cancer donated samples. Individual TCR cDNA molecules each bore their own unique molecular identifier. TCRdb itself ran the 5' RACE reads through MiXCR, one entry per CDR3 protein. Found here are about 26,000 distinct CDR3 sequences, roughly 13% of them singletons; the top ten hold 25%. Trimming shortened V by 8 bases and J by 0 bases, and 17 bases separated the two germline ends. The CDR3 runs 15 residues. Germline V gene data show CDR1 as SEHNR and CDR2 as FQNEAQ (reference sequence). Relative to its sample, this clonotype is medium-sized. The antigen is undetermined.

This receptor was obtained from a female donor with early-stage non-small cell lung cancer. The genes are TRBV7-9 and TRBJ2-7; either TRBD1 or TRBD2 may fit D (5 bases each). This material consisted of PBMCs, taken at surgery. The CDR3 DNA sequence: TGTGCCAGCGTCCCCCCGGGGCGAGTCTCCTACGAGCAGTACTTC. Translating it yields CASVPPGRVSYEQYF.